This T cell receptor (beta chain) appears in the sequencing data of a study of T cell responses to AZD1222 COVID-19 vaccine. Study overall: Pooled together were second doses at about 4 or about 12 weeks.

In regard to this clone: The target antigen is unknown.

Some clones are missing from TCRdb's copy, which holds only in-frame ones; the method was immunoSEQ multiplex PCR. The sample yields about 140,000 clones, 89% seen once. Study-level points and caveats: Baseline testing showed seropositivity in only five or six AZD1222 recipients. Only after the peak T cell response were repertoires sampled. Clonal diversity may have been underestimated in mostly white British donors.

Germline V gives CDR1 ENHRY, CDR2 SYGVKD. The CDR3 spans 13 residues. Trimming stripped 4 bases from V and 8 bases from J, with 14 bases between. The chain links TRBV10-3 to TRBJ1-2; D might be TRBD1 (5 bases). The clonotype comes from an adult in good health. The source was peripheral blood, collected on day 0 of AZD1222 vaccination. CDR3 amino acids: CAISAGHRGGYTF. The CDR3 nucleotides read TGTGCCATCAGTGCGGGGCACCGCGGAGGCTACACCTTC.